One sample yielded the 28 T cell receptor beta chains listed below, sequenced in a study of graft-versus-host responses after intestinal transplantation. For these receptors, no antigen is known. Measured with immunoSEQ multiplex PCR; TCRdb has only the in-frame clones, and not every one. The sample comprises about 120,000 clones, 90% to 95% of which are singletons, and around 0.12% rests with the top ten. Sequences were derived from unstimulated CD4+ T cells sorted from spleen or lymph node cells, sampled before intestinal transplant. The receptor source for this set is a human donor who received an intestinal transplant.

Here the CDR3 DNA reads TGTGCCAGCAGCTTCTCTGGCTACGAGCAGTACTTC. It translates to CASSFSGYEQYF. This rearrangement joins TRBV5-6 to TRBJ2-7; D is undetermined. V was trimmed by 2 bases and J by 3 bases, leaving 6 bases between them. In germline, CDR1 is SGHDT, CDR2 YYEEEE. The CDR3 has 12 amino acids.

The chain carries TRBV7-9 and TRBJ2-7; D not resolved. Trimming pared 1 base from V and 3 bases from J, leaving 7 bases between. CDR3 size: 13 residues. Germline values: CDR1 SEHNR, CDR2 FQNEAQ (reference sequence). The CDR3 bases are TGTGCCAGCAGCTTAGATTATAGCTACGAGCAGTACTTC. Residues: CASSLDYSYEQYF.

The chain recombines TRBV5-1 with TRBJ1-3; D is perhaps TRBD1 (6 bases). Deletions cut 3 bases from V and 4 bases from J, with 11 bases between. There are 14 residues in the CDR3. In germline, CDR1 is SGHRS, CDR2 YFSETQ. CDR3 nucleotide sequence: TGCGCCAGCAGCTGGGGGGACATCGGAAACACCATATATTTT. Residues: CASSWGDIGNTIYF.

CDR3 bases: TGTGCCAGCAGCTCCCCCGGGCGGTCCTACGAGCAGTACTTC. Translated: CASSSPGRSYEQYF. This rearrangement joins TRBV21-1 to TRBJ2-7. TRBV21-1 is listed as a pseudogene. This CDR3 has 14 residues.

V gene TRBV6-5 combines with J gene TRBJ1-4, with D unclear. Germline CDR1 and CDR2: MNHEY and SVGAGI. Trimming took 2 bases from V and 0 from J, leaving 7 bases between them. This CDR3 spans 15 amino acids. The CDR3 coding sequence is TGTGCCAGCAGTTACGGGTCGGCAACTAATGAAAAACTGTTTTTT. It encodes CASSYGSATNEKLFF.

V and J are TRBV5-1 and TRBJ1-1; D perhaps matches TRBD1 (5 bases). This CDR3 is 15 amino acids long. The V end lost 3 bases, the J end lost 0 bases, and 12 bases lay between the germline ends. CDR1 is SGHRS, CDR2 YFSETQ, per germline. The CDR3 nucleotides read TGCGCCAGCAGCTGGGGCAAGCGCATGAACACTGAAGCTTTCTTT. It yields the protein CASSWGKRMNTEAFF.

The J gene is TRBJ1-5, the V gene TRBV6-5; no reliable D call. Per germline, CDR1 MNHEY and CDR2 SVGAGI. The CDR3 extends over 14 amino acids. Trimming took off 8 bases at V and 1 base at J, with 12 bases between the two ends. CDR3 in amino acids: CASRHLGSNQPQHF. CDR3 coding DNA: TGTGCCAGCCGACACCTTGGGAGCAATCAGCCCCAGCATTTT.

The rearrangement joins TRBV6-1 to TRBJ1-2; TRBD1 matches 10 bases. Germline lookup yields CDR1 MNHNS and CDR2 SASEGT. CDR3 length: 14 amino acids. With V trimmed by 6 bases and J by 5 bases, 6 bases remained unmatched. This chain's CDR3 is CASSHGQGEYGYTF. CDR3 coding DNA: TGTGCCAGCAGCCATGGACAGGGGGAATATGGCTACACCTTC.

The rearrangement uses TRBV9 and TRBJ2-1; a possible D gene is TRBD2 (5 bases). Germline V gene sequence: CDR1 SGDLS, CDR2 YYNGEE. This CDR3 region has 15 residues. Trimming removed 0 bases at V and 2 bases at J, with 9 bases between. CDR3 loop: CASSVASSTYNEQFF. CDR3 DNA: TGTGCCAGCAGCGTAGCGTCTAGCACCTACAATGAGCAGTTCTTC.

This chain joins TRBV7-9 and TRBJ1-2; 8 bases line up with TRBD1. Germline V gene sequence: CDR1 SEHNR, CDR2 FQNEAQ (reference sequence). There are 12 residues in the CDR3. V lost 4 bases and J lost 8; bases outside the gene matches: 3. CDR3 in amino acids: CASSSQGGGYTF. The CDR3 DNA is TGTGCCAGCAGCTCACAGGGGGGAGGCTACACCTTC.

The CDR3 nucleotides are TGCGCCAGCAGCTTGGACAGCCCTAATCAGCCCCAGCATTTT. It codes for CASSLDSPNQPQHF. The V gene is TRBV5-1, the J gene TRBJ1-5; D is ambiguous. The CDR3 loop spans 14 amino acids. The germline V gene has CDR1 SGHRS and CDR2 YFSETQ. Deletions cut 0 bases from V and 4 bases from J, with 8 bases between.

This clone was found a few times. The chain recombines TRBV7-9 with TRBJ1-3, with D possibly TRBD1 on 6 matching bases. Germline loops: CDR1 SEHNR, CDR2 FQNEAQ (reference sequence). This CDR3 has 14 residues. The V end lost 6 bases, the J end lost 1 base, and 10 bases lay between the germline ends. The CDR3 spells CASRSTGSGNTIYF. Here the CDR3 DNA reads TGTGCCAGCAGGAGTACAGGGTCTGGAAACACCATATATTTT.

The chain carries TRBV7-6 and TRBJ1-2; no definite D call. The germline CDR1 and CDR2 sequences are SGHVS and FNYEAQ. V lost 1 base and J 3 bases, leaving 6 bases between the germline ends. The CDR3 consists of 13 residues. The CDR3 coding sequence is TGTGCCAGCAGCTTAGGTCGATACTATGGCTACACCTTC. Translating it yields CASSLGRYYGYTF.

This chain joins TRBV30 and TRBJ1-1; D unclear. Trimming removed 1 base at V and 0 bases at J, with 15 bases between. CDR1 is GTSNPN and CDR2 is SVGIG in the germline V gene (reference sequence). The CDR3 sequence is 16 residues long. The CDR3 region is CAWSELAIRMNTEAFF. The CDR3 DNA reads TGTGCCTGGAGTGAACTCGCGATCCGGATGAACACTGAAGCTTTCTTT.

The rearrangement links TRBV5-1 to TRBJ1-2; 7 bases are shared with TRBD1. The CDR3 has 13 residues. The V segment lost 5 bases and the J segment 3 bases; nucleotides outside the gene matches: 4. Germline V lookup: CDR1 SGHRS, CDR2 YFSETQ. Here the CDR3 reads CASRFTGDYGYTF. The CDR3, as DNA: TGCGCCAGCAGATTTACAGGGGACTATGGCTACACCTTC. The entire variable domain, with the rest obtained from reference TRBV5-1 and TRBJ1-2, is as follows: KAGVTQTPRYLIKTRGQQVTLSCSPISGHRSVSWYQQTPGQGLQFLFEYFSETQRNKGNFPGRFSGRQFSNSRSEMNVSTLELGDSALYLCASRFTGDYGYTFGSGTRLTVV.

Only one count was recorded for this clone. The rearrangement links TRBV5-1 to TRBJ2-1; D is uncertain. Germline-derived CDR1 and CDR2 are SGHRS and YFSETQ. This CDR3 is built from 15 residues. V was shortened by 1 base and J by 2 bases, with 10 bases between the two germline ends. CDR3 amino acids: CASSLLLGTYNEQFF. CDR3 sequence (DNA): TGCGCCAGCAGCTTGCTCCTGGGTACCTACAATGAGCAGTTCTTC. The full variable domain, with the rest looked up from reference TRBV5-1 and TRBJ2-1, is KAGVTQTPRYLIKTRGQQVTLSCSPISGHRSVSWYQQTPGQGLQFLFEYFSETQRNKGNFPGRFSGRQFSNSRSEMNVSTLELGDSALYLCASSLLLGTYNEQFFGPGTRLTVL.

This clone was recorded only once. This chain connects TRBV5-1 to TRBJ2-3; D might be TRBD2 (6 bases). The germline V gene has CDR1 SGHRS and CDR2 YFSETQ. The V gene lost 5 bases and the J gene lost 8 bases, with 18 bases spanning the gap. The CDR3 sequence is 14 residues long. The CDR3 bases are TGCGCCAGCAGTCCAGGGACTCCCCAGGGTACGCAGTATTTT. Protein sequence: CASSPGTPQGTQYF.

The chain employs TRBV5-6 and TRBJ1-5; TRBD1 agrees at 8 bases. The V segment lost 3 bases and the J segment 4 bases; nucleotides outside the gene matches: 9. CDR1 SGHDT and CDR2 YYEEEE come from the germline V gene. The CDR3 is 16 residues long. The CDR3 nucleotides are TGTGCCAGCAGCTACATGGACAGGGCGGGTAATCAGCCCCAGCATTTT. The encoded protein is CASSYMDRAGNQPQHF.

In this sample, this clone turned up once. The chain links TRBV6-5 to TRBJ2-2; 7 nucleotides match TRBD2. CDR3 length equals 14 residues. Germline V gives CDR1 MNHEY, CDR2 SVGAGI. Trimming removed 0 bases from V and 5 bases from J; junction bases left unmatched: 0. The CDR3 sequence is CASSYSAGTGELFF. CDR3 nucleotides: TGTGCCAGCAGTTACTCAGCGGGGACCGGGGAGCTGTTTTTT.

The chain recombines TRBV5-6 with TRBJ1-5; D remains unclear. The CDR3 sequence is 15 residues long. Per the germline V gene, CDR1 is SGHDT and CDR2 is YYEEEE. Trimming removed 0 bases at V and 2 bases at J, with 9 bases between. CDR3 nucleotides: TGTGCCAGCAGCTTGGGCCCACTGGGCAATCAGCCCCAGCATTTT. Translation: CASSLGPLGNQPQHF.

The sample holds one count of this clone. The chain joins TRBV2 to TRBJ2-5; D unresolved. Germline CDR1 reads SNHLY; CDR2 reads FYNNEI. CDR3 length: 11 residues. The V end lost 6 bases, the J end lost 6 bases, and 8 bases lay between the germline ends. CDR3 bases: TGTGCCAGCAGGGGGATAAAGACCCAGTACTTC. Protein: CASRGIKTQYF.

This chain uses TRBV28 with TRBJ1-5; 9 bases line up with TRBD1. In germline, CDR1 is MDHEN, CDR2 SYDVKM. V lost 5 bases, J lost 7 bases, and 9 bases stayed unmatched. The CDR3 totals 15 residues. CDR3 region: CASSVPQGAGQPQHF. CDR3 coding DNA: TGTGCCAGCAGTGTACCACAGGGGGCAGGACAGCCCCAGCATTTT.

The chain recombines TRBV4-1 with TRBJ2-2; the D call may be TRBD1 or TRBD2 (5 bases each). CDR3 length: 15 amino acids. Germline CDR1 and CDR2: MGHRA and YSYEKL. V lost 5 bases and J 4 bases, leaving 14 bases between the germline ends. CDR3 bases: TGCGCCAGCAGCGACCGGGACCGAGCCACCGGGGAGCTGTTTTTT. Translation: CASSDRDRATGELFF.

The chain carries TRBV30 and TRBJ2-1; 10 positions match TRBD2. Per germline, CDR1 GTSNPN and CDR2 SVGIG (reference sequence). Losses at the gene ends were 7 bases for V and 7 bases for J; bases not matched to a gene: 10. The CDR3 is made up of 14 amino acids. In DNA, the CDR3 is TGTGCCTTGAACCCGGGACTAGCGCAAAATGAGCAGTTCTTC. Amino acids: CALNPGLAQNEQFF.

V usage is TRBV7-9 and J usage is TRBJ1-2; D remains ambiguous. The V end was cut by 5 bases, the J end by 3 bases, with 13 bases between. The CDR3 length is 14 residues. Looked up from germline, CDR1 is SEHNR and CDR2 is FQNEAQ (reference sequence). The CDR3 reads CASSLTLTDYGYTF. Here the CDR3 DNA reads TGTGCCAGCAGCCTTACACTCACCGACTATGGCTACACCTTC.

V is TRBV2 and J is TRBJ1-3; tentatively, D is TRBD1 (5 bases). The V gene lost 0 bases and the J gene lost 0 bases, with 9 bases spanning the gap. The germline gives CDR1 SNHLY, CDR2 FYNNEI. CDR3 length equals 16 residues. The chain's CDR3 is CASSEADSISGNTIYF. CDR3 sequence (DNA): TGTGCCAGCAGTGAAGCCGACAGTATCTCTGGAAACACCATATATTTT. Filled out from reference TRBV2 and TRBJ1-3, the complete variable domain reads EPEVTQTPSHQVTQMGQEVILRCVPISNHLYFYWYRQILGQKVEFLVSFYNNEISEKSEIFDDQFSVERPDGSNFTLKIRSTKLEDSAMYFCASSEADSISGNTIYFGEGSWLTVV.

This clone was seen a single time. J is TRBJ1-1 and V is TRBV19; D call uncertain. Germline V CDR1 and CDR2: LNHDA, SQIVND (reference sequence). The CDR3 sequence is 15 residues long. V lost 7 bases, J lost 4 bases, and 19 bases lay in between. The CDR3 loop reads CASNRGRRLGTEAFF. The DNA for the CDR3 is TGTGCCAGTAACCGTGGCCGGCGGTTGGGCACTGAAGCTTTCTTT.

The chain recombines TRBV6-5 with TRBJ1-1; D gene unclear. Germline V gene data show CDR1 as MNHEY and CDR2 as SVGAGI. CDR3 length: 13 amino acids. Trimming shortened V by 6 bases and J by 4 bases, and 12 bases separated the two germline ends. The CDR3 bases are TGTGCCAGCAGAAGTGAAGGGATCACTGAAGCTTTCTTT. This encodes CASRSEGITEAFF.